The 5 T cell receptor beta chains in this list originate from one sample, sequenced in a study of molecular identifiers for immune sequencing clone quantification. One entry per CDR3 protein, called by TCRdb with MiXCR from the PCR reads. Of 65,000 or so distinct CDR3 sequences in the sample, around a sixth were seen once. The sequencing input was naive CD8+ T cells from blood, with Jurkat cell RNA spiked in. The subset: FACS-sorted CD8+CD4-CCR7+CD45RA+ naive T cells. These receptors all stem from a human donor in good health. Some libraries in this study had Jurkat cell RNA spiked in.

This clonotype was seen at least ten times. V is TRBV9 and J is TRBJ1-3, with a weak D call TRBD1 (6 bases). V was cut by 2 bases and J by 4 bases, with 10 bases left in between. The V gene's germline CDR1 is SGDLS and CDR2 YYNGEE. This CDR3 region has 14 residues. This CDR3 reads CASSVTGRGNTIYF. CDR3 in DNA: TGTGCCAGCAGCGTTACAGGGCGAGGAAACACCATATATTTT.

Only a few counts were recorded for this clonotype. This chain connects TRBV7-3 to TRBJ2-2; no reliable D call. The germline V and J ends were trimmed by 3 bases and 0 bases, with 8 bases remaining between them. CDR3 length: 15 amino acids. CDR1 is SGHTA, CDR2 FQGTGA, per germline. The CDR3 DNA follows: TGTGCCAGCAGCTTGGGATTCCCGAACACCGGGGAGCTGTTTTTT. Protein product: CASSLGFPNTGELFF.

This clonotype occurred many times. The chain uses TRBV7-9 and TRBJ2-6; D is undetermined. The CDR3 sequence is 16 residues long. Germline values: CDR1 SEHNR, CDR2 FQNEAQ (reference sequence). Trimming pared 5 bases from V and 0 bases from J, leaving 11 bases between. The CDR3 reads CASSPGTYSGANVLTF. The CDR3, as DNA: TGTGCCAGCAGCCCGGGTACCTACTCTGGGGCCAACGTCCTGACTTTC.

This clonotype was seen a handful of times. The chain combines TRBV11-2 with TRBJ2-7; TRBD2 might be the D (6 bases). The CDR3 runs to 11 residues. V was trimmed by 6 bases and J by 6 bases, leaving 9 bases between them. Looked up from germline, CDR1 is SGHAT and CDR2 is FQNNGV. The CDR3 here is CASSNGGEQYF. The DNA for the CDR3 is TGTGCCAGCAGTAACGGGGGCGAGCAGTACTTC.

This clonotype was seen repeatedly, ten times or more. The chain links TRBV11-2 to TRBJ2-1; no reliable D call. This CDR3 spans 12 amino acids. Trimming pared 1 base from V and 8 bases from J, leaving 6 bases between. CDR1 and CDR2 from the germline V gene are SGHAT and FQNNGV. CDR3: CASSLGIDEQFF. The CDR3 coding sequence is TGTGCCAGCAGCTTAGGGATCGATGAGCAGTTCTTC.